The clone carrying this T cell receptor beta chain showed up just a few times. Its cognate antigen is unknown. V shed 5 bases, J shed 6 bases, and the junction held 9 bases outside the gene matches. The CDR3 sequence is 13 residues long. The germline CDR1 and CDR2 sequences are SQVTM and ANQGSEA. This sample is part of a study of response to subunit inactivated influenza vaccine. TCRdb re-analysed the RT-PCR reads in MiXCR, keeping a single row per CDR3 protein. The sample holds about 520,000 distinct CDR3 sequences, 25% seen once. Study findings and constraints: Authors proposed each seasonal influenza vaccination draws in few new T cells.

The specimen was CD4+ T cells sorted from PBMCs, collected 5 days after vaccination. The J gene is TRBJ1-2, the V gene TRBV29-1, with 7 bases that match TRBD1. The sequence was obtained from a man in his fifties or sixties who received an inactivated influenza vaccine. CDR3 amino acids: CSVWTGSKDGYTF. The CDR3 coding sequence is TGCAGCGTTTGGACAGGATCTAAGGATGGCTACACCTTC.